Each of the 32 T cell receptor beta chains below was sequenced from the same sample in a study of blood T cell repertoires in COVID-19. Generated by immunoSEQ multiplex PCR, the TCRdb table keeps only in-frame clones and is missing some. Among around 35,000 clones listed, 75% to 90% were seen once. The source material was peripheral blood. These receptors all come from a human donor in a cohort sampled during active COVID-19.

The chain is built from TRBV28 and TRBJ1-2, with D perhaps TRBD1 (6 bases). Deletions cut 6 bases from V and 7 bases from J, with 15 bases between. This CDR3 comprises 13 residues. From germline, CDR1 is MDHEN and CDR2 SYDVKM. Written as DNA, the CDR3 is TGTGCCAGCAGCCACTTCGTCAGGGGTGGCTACACCTTC. Translated: CASSHFVRGGYTF.

The chain joins TRBV4-1 to TRBJ2-7; the match to TRBD2 covers 9 bases. The CDR3 totals 16 residues. Looked up from germline, CDR1 is MGHRA and CDR2 is YSYEKL. Losses at the gene ends were 0 bases for V and 1 base for J; bases not matched to a gene: 4. The CDR3 sequence is CASSQEGLAGSYEQYF. CDR3 in DNA: TGCGCCAGCAGCCAAGAGGGGCTAGCGGGGTCCTACGAGCAGTACTTC.

The rearrangement links TRBV19 to TRBJ1-1; 7 bases map to TRBD1. V lost 6 bases, J lost 6 bases, and 16 bases stayed unmatched. From germline, CDR1 is LNHDA and CDR2 SQIVND (reference sequence). This CDR3 comprises 16 residues. CDR3 loop: CASRESGGPFSSEAFF. CDR3 nucleotides: TGTGCCAGTAGAGAGTCAGGGGGACCTTTTAGCTCTGAAGCTTTCTTT.

This rearrangement joins TRBV5-1 to TRBJ1-4, with 7 bases identical to TRBD1. Looked up from germline, CDR1 is SGHRS and CDR2 is YFSETQ. There are 17 residues in the CDR3. The V and J ends lost 4 bases and 8 bases, in that order; junction bases with no gene match: 17. This CDR3 is CASSMGRDSLFGEKLFF. The CDR3 nucleotides are TGCGCCAGCAGCATGGGTCGGGACAGCCTTTTTGGGGAAAAACTGTTTTTT.

V gene TRBV4-1 combines with J gene TRBJ2-4, with no clear D. The CDR3 length is 18 residues. Germline CDR1 reads MGHRA; CDR2 reads YSYEKL. V lost 0 bases, J lost 3 bases, and 18 bases lay in between. CDR3 sequence (DNA): TGCGCCAGCAGCCAAGACCCGATAGCCAGTTTCCGCAAAAACATTCAGTACTTC. Encoded protein: CASSQDPIASFRKNIQYF.

The chain joins TRBV2 to TRBJ1-4, with TRBD1 identical over 7 bases. Germline lookup yields CDR1 SNHLY and CDR2 FYNNEI. The CDR3 has 17 amino acids. Trimming at V came to 3 bases and at J to 8 bases, leaving 15 bases not matched to a gene. Written as DNA, the CDR3 is TGTGCCAGCAGTGAGCCTTCCACAGGGGACGGGCGCGAAAAACTGTTTTTT. Its translation is CASSEPSTGDGREKLFF.

This chain links TRBV5-8 with TRBJ1-3; TRBD1 is a possible D gene (6 bases). The CDR3 sequence is 16 residues long. CDR1 and CDR2 from the germline V gene are SGHTS and YDEGEE. Trimming left V 4 bases short and J 0 bases short, with 14 bases between. CDR3 amino acids: CASSLGDRHSGNTIYF. The CDR3 region has the DNA TGTGCCAGCAGCCTCGGAGACAGGCACTCTGGAAACACCATATATTTT.

The chain links TRBV10-3 to TRBJ2-2, with TRBD1 identical over 10 bases. The CDR3 is 15 amino acids. V lost 0 bases and J lost 6; bases outside the gene matches: 1. Per germline, CDR1 ENHRY and CDR2 SYGVKD. DNA of the CDR3: TGTGCCATCAGTGAGTCTGGACAGGGGGCCGGGGAGCTGTTTTTT. Its protein is CAISESGQGAGELFF.

This clone is medium-sized. The rearrangement links TRBV19 to TRBJ1-2; D is unresolved. Germline V CDR1 and CDR2: LNHDA, SQIVND (reference sequence). V was cut by 7 bases and J by 8 bases, with 20 bases left in between. The CDR3 is made up of 14 amino acids. The CDR3 here is CASTPEVEVKGYTF. The CDR3 bases are TGTGCCAGTACCCCCGAGGTAGAGGTAAAGGGCTACACCTTC.

V is TRBV9 and J is TRBJ2-3; no definite D call. Germline V gene lookup returns CDR1 SGDLS and CDR2 YYNGEE. The CDR3 is 14 amino acids. The ends were cut back, 0 bases at V and 0 bases at J, with 5 bases in the middle. The CDR3 bases are TGTGCCAGCAGCGTAGTGGCAAGCACAGATACGCAGTATTTT. This sequence encodes CASSVVASTDTQYF. Full variable domain (rest looked up from reference TRBV9 and TRBJ2-3): DSGVTQTPKHLITATGQRVTLRCSPRSGDLSVYWYQQSLDQGLQFLIQYYNGEERAKGNILERFSAQQFPDLHSELNLSSLELGDSALYFCASSVVASTDTQYFGPGTRLTVL.

In its sample, this clone was seen a few times. This rearrangement joins TRBV19 to TRBJ1-5; 8 bases are shared with TRBD1. From germline, CDR1 is LNHDA and CDR2 SQIVND (reference sequence). CDR3 size: 17 residues. The V and J ends lost 5 bases and 3 bases, in that order; junction bases with no gene match: 12. CDR3 residues: CASSLGQGSFDNQPQHF. The CDR3 DNA reads as TGTGCCAGTAGTCTCGGACAGGGCTCATTTGACAATCAGCCCCAGCATTTT.

This clone was recorded only once. The rearrangement uses TRBV4-1 and TRBJ2-1; TRBD2 matches 9 bases. Unmatched junction bases numbered 3, after V lost 1 base and J lost 5 bases. Germline V CDR1 and CDR2: MGHRA, YSYEKL. The length of the CDR3 is 15 residues. CDR3 sequence (DNA): TGCGCCAGCAGCCAAGTTAGCGGGAGACACAATGAGCAGTTCTTC. This gives the protein CASSQVSGRHNEQFF.

The CDR3 DNA reads as TGCGCCAGCAGCTGGCGGTCGACTAGCGCAAACACCGGGGAGCTGTTTTTT. Its translation: CASSWRSTSANTGELFF. The chain employs TRBV5-1 and TRBJ2-2; TRBD2 aligns across 8 bases. Germline CDR1 is SGHRS and CDR2 is YFSETQ. V shed 3 bases and J 2 bases; nucleotides not matched to a gene: 9. The CDR3 length is 17 residues.

The V call is TRBV11-2, the J call TRBJ1-1; no clear D. This CDR3 region has 12 residues. V lost 1 base and J lost 4, with 4 bases in between. Per germline, CDR1 SGHAT and CDR2 FQNNGV. Here the CDR3 DNA reads TGTGCCAGCAGCTTAGCGTTCACTGAAGCTTTCTTT. The encoded protein is CASSLAFTEAFF.

This CDR3 is CASSLAGKAEAFF. The CDR3 DNA reads as TGTGCCAGCAGTTTGGCGGGAAAGGCTGAAGCTTTCTTT. This chain joins TRBV27 and TRBJ1-1; D is ambiguous. The CDR3 is 13 amino acids. Germline V gene data show CDR1 as MNHEY and CDR2 as SMNVEV (reference sequence). Trimming cost V 3 bases and J 6 bases, with 11 bases left between them.

A few counts support this clone. V and J are TRBV6-5 and TRBJ2-7; 7 bases are a match to TRBD1. There are 15 residues in the CDR3. In germline, CDR1 is MNHEY, CDR2 SVGAGI. The V and J ends lost 2 bases and 2 bases, in that order; junction bases with no gene match: 6. This chain's CDR3 is CASSYQGQGAYEQYF. The CDR3 nucleotides are TGTGCCAGCAGTTACCAGGGGCAGGGGGCCTACGAGCAGTACTTC.

The chain links TRBV5-1 to TRBJ1-1; possible D gene TRBD1, 6 bases. The V end was cut by 4 bases, the J end by 4 bases, with 17 bases between. The germline CDR1 and CDR2 sequences are SGHRS and YFSETQ. CDR3 size: 15 residues. The CDR3 here is CASSKIPGDFTEAFF. The CDR3 DNA reads TGCGCCAGCAGCAAAATCCCAGGGGATTTCACTGAAGCTTTCTTT.

The CDR3 sequence is CASSIGNRPNQPQHF. In DNA, the CDR3 is TGTGCCAGTAGTATAGGAAACAGACCCAATCAGCCCCAGCATTTT. The J gene is TRBJ1-5, the V gene TRBV19; D gene ambiguous. The ends were cut back, 1 base at V and 3 bases at J, with 10 bases in the middle. Germline loops: CDR1 LNHDA, CDR2 SQIVND (reference sequence). CDR3 length equals 15 residues. Using reference TRBV19 and TRBJ1-5 for the parts outside the CDR3, the full variable domain is DGGITQSPKYLFRKEGQNVTLSCEQNLNHDAMYWYRQDPGQGLRLIYYSQIVNDFQKGDIAEGYSVSREKKESFPLTVTSAQKNPTAFYLCASSIGNRPNQPQHFGDGTRLSIL.

The genes are TRBV7-8 and TRBJ1-5; D is undetermined. This CDR3 is 16 amino acids long. V shed 0 bases and J shed 5 bases, with 14 bases lying between them. Germline CDR1 and CDR2: SGHVS and FQNEAQ. The CDR3 is CASSLAPVPFYQPQHF. As DNA, the CDR3 is TGTGCCAGCAGCTTAGCCCCGGTTCCATTTTATCAGCCCCAGCATTTT.

V usage is TRBV6-5 and J usage is TRBJ2-1; tentatively, D is TRBD1 (6 bases). The CDR3 runs 13 residues. Trimming pared 5 bases from V and 5 bases from J, leaving 10 bases between. Germline CDR1 and CDR2: MNHEY and SVGAGI. This CDR3 reads CASSPQGHNEQFF. The CDR3 bases are TGTGCCAGCAGTCCCCAGGGGCACAATGAGCAGTTCTTC.

The CDR3 DNA is TGTGCCAGCAGCTCCGACAGAATTAGTACCGGGGAGCTGTTTTTT. Protein product: CASSSDRISTGELFF. This sequence joins TRBV7-8 and TRBJ2-2, with a possible D match to TRBD1 (5 bases). Trimming pared 4 bases from V and 5 bases from J, leaving 14 bases between. The CDR3 has 15 amino acids. The germline V gene encodes CDR1 SGHVS and CDR2 FQNEAQ.

CDR3 protein: CASSATSNTEAFF. The CDR3 DNA reads TGTGCCAGCAGCGCCACATCAAACACTGAAGCTTTCTTT. The V gene is TRBV5-4, the J gene TRBJ1-1; D is unresolved. The CDR3 is 13 residues long. Trimming left V 4 bases short and J 2 bases short, with 9 bases between. The V gene's germline CDR1 is SGHNT and CDR2 YYREEE (reference sequence).

This clone was detected only a few times. The CDR3 is CASSITGTAGYEQYF. CDR3 coding DNA: TGTGCCAGTAGTATAACCGGGACTGCGGGCTACGAGCAGTACTTC. The chain recombines TRBV19 with TRBJ2-7, with a tentative D call TRBD2 (6 bases). V was shortened by 2 bases and J by 3 bases, with 14 bases between the two germline ends. The CDR3 runs to 15 residues. Germline assignment: CDR1 LNHDA and CDR2 SQIVND (reference sequence).

The chain combines TRBV2 with TRBJ1-5; tentatively, D is TRBD1 (6 bases). This CDR3 has 12 residues. Germline CDR1 is SNHLY and CDR2 is FYNNEI. V lost 7 bases, J lost 5 bases, and 9 bases lay in between. The DNA for the CDR3 is TGTGCCAGCATGGGGGCTGATCAGCCCCAGCATTTT. It translates to CASMGADQPQHF.

This chain uses TRBV5-8 with TRBJ1-2, with 8 bases fitting TRBD1. Germline lookup yields CDR1 SGHTS and CDR2 YDEGEE. This CDR3 has 15 residues. Trimming cost V 1 base and J 4 bases; bases outside gene matches: 6. The CDR3: CASSLLGQGIYGYTF. The CDR3 coding sequence is TGTGCCAGCAGCTTGCTAGGACAGGGCATCTATGGCTACACCTTC.

The chain employs TRBV10-3 and TRBJ2-7; D is perhaps TRBD2 (5 bases). Trimming shortened V by 0 bases and J by 6 bases, and 18 bases separated the two germline ends. The CDR3 has 16 residues. Germline V gene sequence: CDR1 ENHRY, CDR2 SYGVKD. CDR3 in DNA: TGTGCCATCAGTGAGTCTGTCGGGAAATCGCTAGGCGAGCAGTACTTC. Translating gives CAISESVGKSLGEQYF.

The chain has TRBV6-5 and TRBJ2-6, with no clear D. V was shortened by 2 bases and J by 0 bases, with 8 bases between the two germline ends. The V gene's germline CDR1 is MNHEY and CDR2 SVGAGI. The CDR3 sequence is 16 residues long. This CDR3 reads CASSYVFLSGANVLTF. The CDR3 region has the DNA TGTGCCAGCAGTTACGTATTTCTCTCTGGGGCCAACGTCCTGACTTTC.

The chain joins TRBV4-1 to TRBJ1-5; 7 nucleotides match TRBD1. The germline V gene has CDR1 MGHRA and CDR2 YSYEKL. The CDR3 covers 13 residues. Trimming cost V 4 bases and J 7 bases; bases outside gene matches: 4. The DNA of the CDR3 is TGCGCCAGCAGCCCGGGGACAGTACAGCCCCAGCATTTT. Amino acids: CASSPGTVQPQHF.

The V gene is TRBV6-5, the J gene TRBJ1-2; D uncertain. The CDR3 consists of 14 residues. Trimming left V 0 bases short and J 4 bases short, with 9 bases between. From germline, CDR1 is MNHEY and CDR2 SVGAGI. CDR3 sequence (DNA): TGTGCCAGCAGTTACTCAGTGGGGAGCTATGGCTACACCTTC. It yields the protein CASSYSVGSYGYTF.

V usage is TRBV12-3 or TRBV12-4 and J usage is TRBJ1-3; no definite D call. The V and J ends lost 7 bases and 7 bases respectively, with 14 bases between them. CDR3 length: 13 amino acids. The CDR3 coding sequence is TGTGCCAGCATTAAAGTTTTGGGCAACACCATATATTTT. Amino acid sequence: CASIKVLGNTIYF.

The chain uses TRBV3-1 (or the pseudogene TRBV3-2) and TRBJ2-7, with D tentatively TRBD2 (5 bases). Germline V gene data show CDR1 as LGHDT and CDR2 as YNNKEL (reference sequence). Trimming took 1 base from V and 3 from J, leaving 22 bases between them. The CDR3 is made up of 18 amino acids. The DNA for the CDR3 is TGTGCCAGCAGCCAAGGTCCCGCGGGCCCGCTTAGCAACTACGAGCAGTACTTC. Translating it yields CASSQGPAGPLSNYEQYF.

The chain joins TRBV9 to TRBJ1-2; 11 bases are shared with TRBD1. This CDR3 is 14 amino acids long. Germline trimming cut 2 bases from V and 5 bases from J; bases unmatched to any gene: 2. Germline assignment: CDR1 SGDLS and CDR2 YYNGEE. In nucleotides, the CDR3 is TGTGCCAGCAGCGTCGGGACAGGGGGATATGGCTACACCTTC. Encoded protein: CASSVGTGGYGYTF.